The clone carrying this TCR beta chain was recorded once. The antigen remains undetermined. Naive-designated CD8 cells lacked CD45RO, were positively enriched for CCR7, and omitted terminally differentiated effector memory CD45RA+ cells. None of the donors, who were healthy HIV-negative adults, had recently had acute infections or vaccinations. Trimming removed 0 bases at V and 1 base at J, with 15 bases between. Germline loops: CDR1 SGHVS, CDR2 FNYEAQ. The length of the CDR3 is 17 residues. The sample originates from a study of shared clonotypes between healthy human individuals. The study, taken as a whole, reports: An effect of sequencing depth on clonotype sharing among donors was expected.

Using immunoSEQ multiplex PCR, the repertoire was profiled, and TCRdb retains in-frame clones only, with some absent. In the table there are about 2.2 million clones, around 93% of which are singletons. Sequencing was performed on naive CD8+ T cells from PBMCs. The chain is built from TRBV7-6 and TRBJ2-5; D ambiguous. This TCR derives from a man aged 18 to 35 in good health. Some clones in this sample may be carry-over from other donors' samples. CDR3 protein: CASSLAEISLFQETQYF. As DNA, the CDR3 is TGTGCCAGCAGCTTAGCGGAGATAAGCCTATTCCAAGAGACCCAGTACTTC.